Many counts were recorded for the clone carrying this TCR beta chain. Its antigen is unknown. This sample stems from a study of CD8 T cells in ankylosing spondylitis. Points from the study as a whole: Significant enrichment of disease-linked clones was reported in matched ankylosing spondylitis synovial fluid. Ankylosing spondylitis blood appeared to carry a characteristic TCR beta motif of roughly eight highly homologous variants.

The CDR3 consists of 15 residues. The ends lost 2 bases at V and 8 bases at J; junction bases unmatched: 7. Germline V gene lookup returns CDR1 SGHTA and CDR2 FQGNSA. MiXCR was run by TCRdb on the 5' RACE reads, yielding one entry per CDR3 protein. This table has about 700,000 distinct CDR3 sequences, about 20% appearing once. Sequencing used blood, either unsorted or a sorted T cell fraction (not recorded which). The receptor comes from a male donor with ankylosing spondylitis. The genes are TRBV7-2 and TRBJ2-1; 9 bases are a match to TRBD2. The CDR3 bases are TGTGCCAGCAGCTTAACGGCGGGAGGGGCGGATGAGCAGTTCTTC. It yields the protein CASSLTAGGADEQFF.